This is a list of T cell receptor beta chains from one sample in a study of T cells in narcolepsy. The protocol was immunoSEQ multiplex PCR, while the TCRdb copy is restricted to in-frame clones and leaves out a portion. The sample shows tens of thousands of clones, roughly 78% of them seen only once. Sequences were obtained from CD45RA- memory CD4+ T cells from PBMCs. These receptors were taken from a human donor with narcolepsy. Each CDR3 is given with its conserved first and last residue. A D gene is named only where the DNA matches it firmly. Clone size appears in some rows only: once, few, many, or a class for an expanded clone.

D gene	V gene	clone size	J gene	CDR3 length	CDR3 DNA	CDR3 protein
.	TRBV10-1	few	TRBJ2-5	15	TGCGCCAGCAGCGGGACTCCGGCCGGAGGGGAGACCCAGTACTTC	CASSGTPAGGETQYF
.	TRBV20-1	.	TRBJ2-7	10	TGCAGTGCTAGCTCCCAGCAGCAGTACTTC	CSASSQQQYF
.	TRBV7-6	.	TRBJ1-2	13	TGTGCCAGCAGCTCAAGGCTTGGCTATGGCTACACCTTC	CASSSRLGYGYTF
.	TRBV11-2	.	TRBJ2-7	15	TGTGCCAGCAGCTTAGAGATTTTGTCCTCCTACGAGCAGTACTTC	CASSLEILSSYEQYF
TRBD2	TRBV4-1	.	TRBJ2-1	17	TGCGCCAGCAGCCAAGTATCCGGGTCTAGCGGGACGAATGAGCAGTTCTTC	CASSQVSGSSGTNEQFF
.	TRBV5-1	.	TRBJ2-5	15	TGCGCCAGCAGCCCGGGAGAGGGGAGGCAAGAGACCCAGTACTTC	CASSPGEGRQETQYF
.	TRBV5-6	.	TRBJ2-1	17	TGTGCCAGCAGCTACTCCGGGACTTACGGCTCCTACAATGAGCAGTTCTTC	CASSYSGTYGSYNEQFF
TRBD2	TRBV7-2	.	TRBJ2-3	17	TGTGCCAGCAGCTTAGTACTTGGCGGGAGGGCCACGGATACGCAGTATTTT	CASSLVLGGRATDTQYF
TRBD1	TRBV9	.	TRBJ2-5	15	TGTGCCAGCAGCGTTACCCTTGGGACAGGCGAGACCCAGTACTTC	CASSVTLGTGETQYF
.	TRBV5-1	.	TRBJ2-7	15	TGCGCCAGCACCCCCTCGGGGGAGGCCCCTTACGAGCAGTACTTC	CASTPSGEAPYEQYF
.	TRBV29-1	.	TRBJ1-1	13	TGCAGCGTCTATGGGACCTTGAACACTGAAGCTTTCTTT	CSVYGTLNTEAFF
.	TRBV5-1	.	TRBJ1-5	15	TGCGCCAGCAGCCCGGAATCTGGGGATCGGCAGCCCCAGCATTTT	CASSPESGDRQPQHF
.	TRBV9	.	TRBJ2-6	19	TGTGCCAGCAGCGTAGTACCGACAGGGACTCTCTCTGGGGCCAACGTCCTGACTTTC	CASSVVPTGTLSGANVLTF
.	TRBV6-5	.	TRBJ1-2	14	TGTGCCAGCACCGACGGGGGTCAGAACTATGGCTACACCTTC	CASTDGGQNYGYTF
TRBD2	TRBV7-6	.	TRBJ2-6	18	TGTGCCAGCAGCCACCCCCGCGGGAGAAGTTCTGGGGCCAACGTCCTGACTTTC	CASSHPRGRSSGANVLTF
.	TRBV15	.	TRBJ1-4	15	TGTGCCACCAGCAGAGAGTGGGGATTAGAAGAAAAACTGTTTTTT	CATSREWGLEEKLFF
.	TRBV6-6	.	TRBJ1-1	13	TGTGCCAGCAGTCCGAGGGGAGAAACTGAAGCTTTCTTT	CASSPRGETEAFF
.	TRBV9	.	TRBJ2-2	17	TGTGCCAGCAGCGTAGTGGTGGGGGCACCGAACACCGGGGAGCTGTTTTTT	CASSVVVGAPNTGELFF
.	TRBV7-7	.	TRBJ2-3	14	TGTGCTAGCAGCTTAAATGCGGGCACAGATACGCAGTATTTT	CASSLNAGTDTQYF
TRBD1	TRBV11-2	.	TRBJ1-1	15	TGTGCCAGCAGCCTCAAGACAGGGGGTGGGACTGAAGCTTTCTTT	CASSLKTGGGTEAFF
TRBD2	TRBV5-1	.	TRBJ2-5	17	TGCGCCAGCAGCTTGGCCGGAGGCGGGAGTACCCAAGAGACCCAGTACTTC	CASSLAGGGSTQETQYF
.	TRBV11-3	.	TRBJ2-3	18	TGTGCCAGCAGCTCGACAGATAGACTCTCCCCGGGGACAGATACGCAGTATTTT	CASSSTDRLSPGTDTQYF
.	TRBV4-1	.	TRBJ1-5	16	TGTGCCAGCAGCCAAGTTACCGGATCTGGCAATCAGCCCCAGCATTTT	CASSQVTGSGNQPQHF
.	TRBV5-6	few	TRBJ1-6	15	TGTGCCAGCAGCTTAACGGGGACCTTTTTTTCACCCCTCCACTTT	CASSLTGTFFSPLHF
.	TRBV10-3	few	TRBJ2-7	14	TGTGCCATCAGTGAGCGGGGCGGCTACTACGAGCAGTACTTC	CAISERGGYYEQYF
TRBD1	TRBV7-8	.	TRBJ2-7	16	TGTGCCAGCAGCTCCCCGGGACAGCTTTATGACTACGAGCAGTACTTC	CASSSPGQLYDYEQYF
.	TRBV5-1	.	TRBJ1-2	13	TGCGCCAGCAGCTCTCAACCAGGGAAGGGCTACACCTTC	CASSSQPGKGYTF
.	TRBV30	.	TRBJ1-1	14	TGTGCCTGGAGACTCTGGGGGAGGAACACTGAAGCTTTCTTT	CAWRLWGRNTEAFF
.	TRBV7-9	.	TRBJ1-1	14	TGTGCCAGCAGCTTGGGGGGCTTTAACACTGAAGCTTTCTTT	CASSLGGFNTEAFF
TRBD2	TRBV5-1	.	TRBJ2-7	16	TGCGCCAGCAGCTCGGGACTAGCGGGGGGCCACTACGAGCAGTACTTC	CASSSGLAGGHYEQYF
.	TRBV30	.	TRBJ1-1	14	TGTGCCTGGAGTTTTGGGCAGGGGAACACTGAAGCTTTCTTT	CAWSFGQGNTEAFF
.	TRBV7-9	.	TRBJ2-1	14	TGTGCCAGCAGCTCCTCCCTACCGGGCAATGAGCAGTTCTTC	CASSSSLPGNEQFF
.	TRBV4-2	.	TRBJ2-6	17	TGTGCCAGCAGCCCCAATACCGGGTACTCTGGGGCCAACGTCCTGACTTTC	CASSPNTGYSGANVLTF
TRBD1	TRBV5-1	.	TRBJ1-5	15	TGCGCCAGCAGCTTGAAAGGGGGCGCCGATCAGCCCCAGCATTTT	CASSLKGGADQPQHF
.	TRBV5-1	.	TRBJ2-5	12	TGCGCCAGCAGCTTGGGTCTAGAGACCCAGTACTTC	CASSLGLETQYF
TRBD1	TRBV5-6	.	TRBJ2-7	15	TGTGCCAGCAACACAGGGGGAGACTATGCCTACGAGCAGTACTTC	CASNTGGDYAYEQYF
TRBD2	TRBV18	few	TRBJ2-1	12	TGTGCCAGCTCGCTGGATAGCGGGAGGCAGTTCTTC	CASSLDSGRQFF
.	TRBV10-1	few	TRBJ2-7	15	TGCGCCAGCAGTACAGGGACCAAGGGGAAATACGAGCAGTACTTC	CASSTGTKGKYEQYF
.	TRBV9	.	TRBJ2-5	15	TGTGCCAGCAGCGTAGAACCGCTCGGGCGGGAGACCCAGTACTTC	CASSVEPLGRETQYF
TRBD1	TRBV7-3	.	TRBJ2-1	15	TGTGCCAGCAGCTTGGACAGGGGAAACTACAATGAGCAGTTCTTC	CASSLDRGNYNEQFF
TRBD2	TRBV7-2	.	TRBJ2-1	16	TGTGCCAGCAGCTTAGCAGCGGGGGCGATCTACAATGAGCAGTTCTTC	CASSLAAGAIYNEQFF
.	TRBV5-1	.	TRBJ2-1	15	TGCGCCAGCAGCTTGGGTGCAGGGAGCTACAATGAGCAGTTCTTC	CASSLGAGSYNEQFF
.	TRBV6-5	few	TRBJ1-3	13	TGTGCCAGCAGGGACCGATTTGGAAACACCATATATTTT	CASRDRFGNTIYF
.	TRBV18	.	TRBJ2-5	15	TGTGCCAGCTCACCACCGGAGAGACTAGTAGAGACCCAGTACTTC	CASSPPERLVETQYF
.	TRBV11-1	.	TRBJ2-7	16	TGTGCCAGCAGCGGCTTTGGGGCGGGAAGTTCCTACGAGCAGTACTTC	CASSGFGAGSSYEQYF
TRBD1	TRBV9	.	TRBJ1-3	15	TGTGCCAGCAGCGCGCACAGGGGAGCTGGAGACACCATATATTTT	CASSAHRGAGDTIYF
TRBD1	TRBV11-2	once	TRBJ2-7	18	TGTGCCAGCAGATCCCGAGACGCCCCGGGACAGGGACACTACGAGCAGTACTTC	CASRSRDAPGQGHYEQYF
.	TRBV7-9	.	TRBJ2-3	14	TGTGCCAGCAGCTTCCTAGCCGGCACAGATACGCAGTATTTT	CASSFLAGTDTQYF
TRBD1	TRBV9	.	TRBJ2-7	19	TGTGCCAGCAGCGTAGGAGCTGGACAGGGGCTTTCGTCGTCCTACGAGCAGTACTTC	CASSVGAGQGLSSSYEQYF
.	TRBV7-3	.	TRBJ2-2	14	TGTGCCAGCAGGCCCAATCTCCGGGCCGGGGAGCTGTTTTTT	CASRPNLRAGELFF
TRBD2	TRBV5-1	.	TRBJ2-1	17	TGCGCCAGCAGCCGACTAGCGGGAGTAGGGTCCTACAATGAGCAGTTCTTC	CASSRLAGVGSYNEQFF
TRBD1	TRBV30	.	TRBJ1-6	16	TGTGCCTGGAGTGTATTTGGGACAGGGAAAAATTCACCCCTCCACTTT	CAWSVFGTGKNSPLHF
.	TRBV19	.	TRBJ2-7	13	TGTGCCAGTAGTATTAGGGGGGCGAACGAGCAGTACTTC	CASSIRGANEQYF
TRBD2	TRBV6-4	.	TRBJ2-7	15	TGTGCCAGCAGTTACGAGCGGGGTCCCTCCTACGAGCAGTACTTC	CASSYERGPSYEQYF
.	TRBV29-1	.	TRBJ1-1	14	TGCAGCGTTGACCCAAAAGGTATAACAGGTGAAGCTTTCTTT	CSVDPKGITGEAFF
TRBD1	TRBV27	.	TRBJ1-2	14	TGTGCCAGCAGTCCGGGACAGGGAAGATATGGCTACACCTTC	CASSPGQGRYGYTF
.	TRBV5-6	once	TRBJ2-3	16	TGTGCCAGCAGCCCCGAGTATGGCCGCTACACAGATACGCAGTATTTT	CASSPEYGRYTDTQYF
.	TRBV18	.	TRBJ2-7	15	TGTGCCAGCTCACCTCAGGGTAGTGGATTCTACGAGCAGTACTTC	CASSPQGSGFYEQYF
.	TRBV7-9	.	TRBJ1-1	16	TGTGCCAGCAGCTCCCAACATAACACTTACAGGACTGAAGCTTTCTTT	CASSSQHNTYRTEAFF
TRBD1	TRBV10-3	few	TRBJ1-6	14	TGTGCCATCAAGGAGGGACAGAATAATTCACCCCTCCACTTT	CAIKEGQNNSPLHF